The 14 T cell receptor beta chains presented below share a single source sample, sequenced in a study of patients and donors after allogeneic stem cell transplantation (dated by TCRdb to the early 2020s). The library relied on RT-PCR. TCRdb names NextSeq 550 as the instrument used. Clones were called with MiXCR by TCRdb after fastp trimmed the public reads at Q25, and only in-frame beta chains were retained. Under each unique CDR3 protein, matching rows form one entry showing the most common genes and DNA. For this sample the table gives 150,000 to 250,000 distinct CDR3 sequences, of which around 41% were detected only once. The ten largest clones represent approximately 30% of the sample. The sequencing input was blood, either unsorted or a sorted T cell fraction (not recorded which). These receptors originate from a human donor who was either an allogeneic HSCT recipient or a stem cell or donor lymphocyte infusion donor (not recorded which). It is not recorded whose cells these are; they may come from a transplant donor.

The chain combines TRBV6-5 with TRBJ2-7; TRBD2 agrees at 8 bases. The V segment lost 4 bases and the J segment 6 bases; nucleotides outside the gene matches: 8. CDR3 length: 14 residues. Germline CDR1 and CDR2: MNHEY and SVGAGI. CDR3 sequence reads: CASSSSGSGGEQYF. The CDR3 DNA sequence: TGTGCCAGCAGTTCAAGCGGGAGTGGTGGCGAGCAGTACTTC.

The V and J genes are TRBV28 and TRBJ1-5; no definite D call. Germline V lookup: CDR1 MDHEN, CDR2 SYDVKM. Trimming took off 3 bases at V and 5 bases at J, with 14 bases between the two ends. The CDR3 consists of 15 residues. The CDR3 region has the DNA TGTGCCAGCAGTTTTCCACAGAAGAGGGATCAGCCCCAGCATTTT. Translated, it gives CASSFPQKRDQPQHF.

The V call is TRBV28, the J call TRBJ2-2; D is unclear. Trimming shortened V by 6 bases and J by 1 base, and 15 bases separated the two germline ends. Germline loops: CDR1 MDHEN, CDR2 SYDVKM. The CDR3 spans 16 residues. The DNA of the CDR3 is TGTGCCAGCAGCCCCCTTTTTCTGCAGAACACCGGGGAGCTGTTTTTT. It specifies CASSPLFLQNTGELFF.

The table lists this clonotype with a few counts. This chain joins TRBV11-3 and TRBJ1-1, with D maybe TRBD1 (6 bases). This CDR3 has 15 amino acids. Germline CDR1 reads SGHNT; CDR2 reads YENEEA. Trimming cost V 3 bases and J 5 bases, with 16 bases left between them. CDR3 bases: TGTGCCAGCAGCTTTTATGGACAGTCGAGTACTGAAGCTTTCTTT. It yields the protein CASSFYGQSSTEAFF.

This clonotype was counted between two and nine times. The genes are TRBV11-3 and TRBJ1-2, with D possibly TRBD1 on 6 matching bases. The ends were cut back, 0 bases at V and 4 bases at J, with 12 bases in the middle. Germline assignment: CDR1 SGHNT and CDR2 YENEEA. This CDR3 region has 15 residues. This CDR3 reads CASSLDLQGPYGYTF. The CDR3 DNA reads as TGTGCCAGCAGCTTAGATCTACAGGGACCCTATGGCTACACCTTC.

The genes are TRBV6-1 and TRBJ1-1, with D hard to call. The V end lost 6 bases, the J end lost 1 base, and 6 bases lay between the germline ends. In germline, CDR1 is MNHNS, CDR2 SASEGT. The CDR3 is made up of 12 amino acids. CDR3 nucleotide sequence: TGTGCCAGCAGACAGAGGAACACTGAAGCTTTCTTT. Encoded protein: CASRQRNTEAFF.

The J gene is TRBJ1-1, the V gene TRBV18, with TRBD1 as a possible D gene (6 bases). V shed 1 base and J shed 10 bases, with 19 bases lying between them. The CDR3 spans 15 residues. Germline CDR1 reads KGHSH; CDR2 reads LQKENI. CDR3 sequence (DNA): TGTGCCAGCTCACCACTTAGAACAGGGATATTGGGAGCTTTCTTT. Translating gives CASSPLRTGILGAFF.

The chain has TRBV5-1 and TRBJ2-3; a possible D gene is TRBD2 (6 bases). The CDR3 consists of 16 residues. CDR1 is SGHRS and CDR2 is YFSETQ in the germline V gene. V lost 4 bases to trimming and J lost 3 bases, with 18 bases between them. DNA for the CDR3: TGCGCCAGCAGCCCACGTGGAGGGCCAGGGACAGATACGCAGTATTTT. Translating it yields CASSPRGGPGTDTQYF.

This clonotype was detected many times. The chain has TRBV24-1 and TRBJ1-5; D is unresolved. Germline-derived CDR1 and CDR2 are KGHDR and SFDVKD. The CDR3 extends over 14 amino acids. V shed 7 bases and J shed 0 bases, with 9 bases lying between them. In DNA, the CDR3 is TGTGCCACCAGGACGACGTATAGCAATCAGCCCCAGCATTTT. Translated, it gives CATRTTYSNQPQHF.

This clonotype was counted a few times. The genes are TRBV12-3 or TRBV12-4 and TRBJ2-7, with D uncertain. V gave up 3 bases and J gave up 2 bases, with 5 bases separating them. The length of the CDR3 is 12 residues. CDR3: CASSFGPYEQYF. CDR3 nucleotide sequence: TGTGCCAGCAGTTTTGGGCCCTACGAGCAGTACTTC.

V is TRBV9 and J is TRBJ2-2; 11 nucleotides line up with TRBD1. CDR1 and CDR2 from the germline V gene are SGDLS and YYNGEE. The V gene end was trimmed by 4 bases and the J gene end by 3 bases; junction bases not matched to a gene: 5. The CDR3 contains 16 residues. The CDR3 spells CASSNRDRGDTGELFF. In DNA, the CDR3 is TGTGCCAGCAGCAACCGGGACAGGGGGGACACCGGGGAGCTGTTTTTT.

J is TRBJ2-1 and V is TRBV12-3 or TRBV12-4; no clear D gene. The CDR3 runs to 15 residues. V lost 6 bases, J lost 8 bases, and 20 bases lay in between. CDR3: CASSPGRGTTDEQFF. DNA for the CDR3: TGTGCCAGCAGCCCCGGGCGTGGCACTACCGATGAGCAGTTCTTC.

The genes are TRBV12-3 or TRBV12-4 and TRBJ1-6; a weak D match, TRBD1 (5 bases). V lost 6 bases and J lost 9, with 18 bases in between. This CDR3 has 15 amino acids. CDR3 sequence: CASRSRAARGSPLHF. The CDR3 DNA reads as TGTGCCAGCAGATCCCGGGCCGCGAGGGGTTCACCCCTCCACTTT.

The V call is TRBV30, the J call TRBJ2-6, with D unclear. The germline gives CDR1 GTSNPN, CDR2 SVGIG (reference sequence). This CDR3 contains 16 residues. Deletions cut 0 bases from V and 2 bases from J, with 11 bases between. The CDR3 DNA follows: TGTGCCTGGAGTGTGGGGTTTCATACTGGGGCCAACGTCCTGACTTTC. This translates into CAWSVGFHTGANVLTF.